This TCR beta chain was sequenced for a study of T cell responses to AZD1222 COVID-19 vaccine. This table comes from immunoSEQ multiplex PCR, and its TCRdb copy is limited to in-frame clones, with some not included. The data hold roughly 120,000 clones, with more than 70% observed a single time. This clone has a single count. CDR1 is GTSNPN and CDR2 is SVGIG in the germline V gene (reference sequence). The V gene lost 2 bases and the J gene lost 5 bases, with 13 bases spanning the gap. The CDR3 runs 14 residues. The sequence came from an adult in good health. The V gene is TRBV30, the J gene TRBJ2-1; maybe TRBD2 (5 bases). This sample comprised peripheral blood, obtained on day 0 of AZD1222 vaccination. The CDR3 region is CAWSRRASDNEQFF. The CDR3 DNA reads as TGTGCCTGGAGTCGGCGGGCCAGCGACAATGAGCAGTTCTTC.